The sequence of this TCR beta chain was determined in a study of T cell repertoires in cytomegalovirus infection. Study-wide context: Public signatures in TCR beta pointed to CMV infection and matching HLA type.

TCRdb reanalysed the reads using MiXCR and keeps one entry per CDR3 protein. The sample carries more than 150,000 distinct CDR3 sequences, 23% recorded once. V was trimmed by 2 bases and J by 5 bases, leaving 18 bases between them. Germline V gives CDR1 SGHTA, CDR2 FQGNSA. This CDR3 comprises 16 residues. This clonotype has a count of ten or more. The chain links TRBV7-2 to TRBJ1-1, with D hard to call. The sequenced sample consisted of PBMCs. The receptor was isolated from a human donor in good health (CMV status not recorded). Some clones in this sample may be carry-over from other donors' samples. CDR3 coding DNA: TGTGCCAGCAGCTTAAGGAAGGGCCGTGGCGATACTGAAGCTTTCTTT. Amino acid sequence: CASSLRKGRGDTEAFF.